Below are 13 T cell receptor beta chains sequenced from a single sample in a study of regulatory T cells in long-lasting Graves disease. Construction of TCR beta libraries relied on iRepertoire HTBI primers and on Arm-PCR targeting CDR3 regions. TCRdb processed the multiplex PCR reads anew with MiXCR; each CDR3 protein has one entry. Counted here are hundreds of thousands of distinct CDR3 sequences, approximately 15% occurring once; the ten biggest clones make up around a sixth. Indicated time point: newly diagnosed GD, antithyroid drugs for less than 3 months. Construction of the TCR library relied on RNA isolated from PBMCs. These same data were also listed under a study on T cells in Graves' hyperthyroidism and ophthalmopathy.

The input for sequencing was peripheral blood mononuclear cells (PBMCs), taken at new diagnosis, from a patient treated with antithyroid drugs. These receptors came from a woman aged 30 to 39 with Graves disease.

V usage is TRBV6-2 or TRBV6-3 and J usage is TRBJ1-3; D call uncertain. Trimming took off 4 bases at V and 0 bases at J, with 10 bases between the two ends. Germline values: CDR1 MNHEY, CDR2 SVGEGT. The CDR3 extends over 15 amino acids. The CDR3 region has the DNA TGTGCCAGCAGTTCGAGCCGAAACTCTGGAAACACCATATATTTT. Translating gives CASSSSRNSGNTIYF.

This clonotype was picked up many times. This chain joins TRBV6-5 and TRBJ1-1, with a weak D call TRBD1 (5 bases). The V end lost 0 bases, the J end lost 11 bases, and 16 bases lay between the germline ends. The CDR3 covers 14 residues. Germline V lookup: CDR1 MNHEY, CDR2 SVGAGI. The CDR3 sequence: CASSYSVKTGGAFF. The CDR3 region has the DNA TGTGCCAGCAGTTACTCTGTGAAAACCGGGGGGGCTTTCTTT.

This clonotype was counted at least ten times. V is TRBV28 and J is TRBJ1-1; D unresolved. Trimming cost V 7 bases and J 6 bases, with 21 bases left between them. Looked up from germline, CDR1 is MDHEN and CDR2 is SYDVKM. The CDR3 loop spans 15 amino acids. The CDR3 sequence: CASIANGRSLPEAFF. The CDR3 region has the DNA TGTGCCAGCATCGCGAACGGACGGAGCCTCCCTGAAGCTTTCTTT.

There are a few counts of this clonotype. This rearrangement joins TRBV10-3 to TRBJ1-6, with 8 bases aligning to TRBD1. J was trimmed by 10 bases and V by 0 bases; bases with no gene match: 5. The germline CDR1 and CDR2 sequences are ENHRY and SYGVKD. The CDR3 covers 15 residues. CDR3 protein: CAISESQGAGSPLHF. CDR3 DNA sequence: TGTGCCATCAGTGAGTCCCAGGGGGCCGGCTCACCCCTCCACTTT.

This clonotype was counted only a few times. The chain carries TRBV5-5 and TRBJ2-7, with 11 nucleotides matching TRBD2. Germline trimming cut 3 bases from V and 3 bases from J; bases unmatched to any gene: 8. Germline V gene lookup returns CDR1 SGHKS and CDR2 YYEKEE (reference sequence). The CDR3 runs 16 residues. The CDR3 reads CASSYGGLAGIYEQYF. CDR3 DNA sequence: TGTGCCAGCAGCTACGGTGGACTAGCGGGCATCTACGAGCAGTACTTC.

The rearrangement links TRBV20-1 to TRBJ1-5; D possibly corresponds to TRBD1 (5 bases). V lost 6 bases and J 3 bases, leaving 12 bases between the germline ends. CDR1 is DFQATT, CDR2 SNEGSKA, per germline (reference sequence). The CDR3 totals 13 residues. The CDR3 DNA reads TGCAGTGCCCAGGGCAGTCACAATCAGCCCCAGCATTTT. It yields the protein CSAQGSHNQPQHF.

Notes on this clonotype: A read error is possible here, since a much larger clone lies one base away. Without the conserved terminal phenylalanine or tryptophan, this CDR3 likely stems from a read error. The chain carries TRBV12-3 or TRBV12-4 and TRBJ2-2, with D perhaps matching TRBD2 (5 bases). The CDR3 is made up of 15 amino acids. V was clipped by 2 bases and J by 4 bases, with 11 bases between them. CDR3 nucleotide sequence: TGTGCCAGCAGTTTACGAGGAGGCGGCACCGGGGAGCTGTTTCTT. It is translated as CASSLRGGGTGELFL.

This clonotype was picked up a small number of times. V is TRBV30 and J is TRBJ2-1; 11 bases align to TRBD1. CDR3 size: 14 residues. Losses at the gene ends were 0 bases for V and 9 bases for J; bases not matched to a gene: 4. CDR1 is GTSNPN, CDR2 SVGIG, per germline (reference sequence). In nucleotides, the CDR3 is TGTGCCTGGAGTGTCGGGACAGGGGGAAGTGAGCAGTTCTTC. The encoded protein is CAWSVGTGGSEQFF.

In its sample, this clonotype was seen a few times. V and J are TRBV19 and TRBJ1-2; the D is unclear. Germline V lookup: CDR1 LNHDA, CDR2 SQIVND (reference sequence). V lost 8 bases and J lost 1, with 20 bases in between. The CDR3 has 16 amino acids. The CDR3 nucleotides are TGTGCCAGTCGCTGGAGCGGGCGGCAACATAACTATGGCTACACCTTC. Amino acids: CASRWSGRQHNYGYTF.

The table lists this clonotype with many counts. The chain joins TRBV28 to TRBJ1-3; no clear D. The V gene's germline CDR1 is MDHEN and CDR2 SYDVKM. Trimming removed 5 bases at V and 1 base at J, with 12 bases between. The CDR3 runs 15 residues. The CDR3 nucleotides read TGTGCCAGCAGTCCGCACCGGGTGTCTGGAAACACCATATATTTT. Amino acid sequence: CASSPHRVSGNTIYF.

This clonotype was seen more than once but under ten times. The V gene is TRBV6-1, the J gene TRBJ2-7; TRBD2 matches at 13 bases. V was pared by 5 bases and J by 3 bases, with 13 bases of the junction left unmatched. The CDR3 covers 18 residues. Germline-derived CDR1 and CDR2 are MNHNS and SASEGT. In DNA, the CDR3 is TGTGCCAGCAGTCCGGGACTAGCGGGAAGTATTAGGGGCTACGAGCAGTACTTC. It is translated as CASSPGLAGSIRGYEQYF.

The table lists this clonotype with many counts. This rearrangement joins TRBV13 to TRBJ2-5; D gene ambiguous. V lost 5 bases, J lost 5 bases, and 15 bases lay in between. This CDR3 spans 14 amino acids. Germline V gene data show CDR1 as PRHDT and CDR2 as FYEKMQ (reference sequence). CDR3 region: CASSALGPQETQYF. Here the CDR3 DNA reads TGTGCCAGCAGCGCCCTCGGTCCCCAGGAGACCCAGTACTTC.

This clonotype was picked up a small number of times. The gene calls are TRBV20-1 and TRBJ2-7; no reliable D call. The V end was cut by 5 bases, the J end by 0 bases, with 11 bases between. The CDR3 sequence is 13 residues long. Germline CDR1 DFQATT, CDR2 SNEGSKA (reference sequence). The CDR3 coding sequence is TGCAGTGCTCCCAAGCCCCACTCCTACGAGCAGTACTTC. Its protein is CSAPKPHSYEQYF.